A single sample is the source of the 18 T cell receptor beta chains below, sequenced in a study of T-cell memory formation after mild COVID-19. TCRdb re-called the 5' RACE reads through MiXCR, storing one row per CDR3 protein. The sample consists of 200,000 to 300,000 distinct CDR3 sequences, over 9% of them appearing once. Material: PBMCs or a T cell subset sorted from them (not recorded which). These receptors were collected from a man aged 18-30 years who had mild COVID-19 (a few samples of this study predate the infection). Cell type and time point are not known.

Worth noting for this clonotype: A much larger clone lies a single base off, so this may be a read error. The V and J genes are TRBV5-1 and TRBJ1-6, with 11 bases lining up with TRBD1. This CDR3 has 15 amino acids. The trim removed 0 bases at V and 9 bases at J, leaving 2 bases unmatched. Germline CDR1 and CDR2: SGHRS and YFSETQ. This CDR3 is CASSLDGTGGSPLHF. CDR3 sequence (DNA): TGCGCCAGCAGCTTGGACGGGACAGGGGGTTCACCCCTCCACTTT.

The V gene is TRBV7-2, the J gene TRBJ2-5, with TRBD2 as a possible D gene (7 bases). Trimming cost V 7 bases and J 2 bases, with 20 bases left between them. Germline CDR1 and CDR2: SGHTA and FQGNSA. The CDR3 loop spans 16 amino acids. The CDR3 nucleotides read TGTGCCAGCAACTCGGGGGGCCGGGGGACTCAAGAGACCCAGTACTTC. It is translated as CASNSGGRGTQETQYF.

This clonotype was seen only a few times. The chain links TRBV5-6 to TRBJ2-7, with TRBD1 identical over 8 bases. CDR3 length equals 16 residues. Trimming removed 6 bases from V and 5 bases from J; junction bases left unmatched: 16. Looked up from germline, CDR1 is SGHDT and CDR2 is YYEEEE. Here the CDR3 DNA reads TGTGCCAGCAACCCTTCAGGGGGCCCTAGGGGGAACGAGCAGTACGTC. As protein: CASNPSGGPRGNEQYV.

This chain connects TRBV4-3 to TRBJ1-5; D not certain. V dropped 1 base and J dropped 5 bases, with 12 bases sitting between them. The CDR3 is 15 residues long. The V gene's germline CDR1 is LGHNA and CDR2 YSLEER. The CDR3 DNA follows: TGCGCCAGCAGCCAAGTTTTTGTTCCCCATCAGCCCCAGCATTTT. Protein product: CASSQVFVPHQPQHF.

This clonotype came up many times. The chain is built from TRBV27 and TRBJ2-4; unclear D gene. The CDR3 totals 12 residues. Germline CDR1 is MNHEY and CDR2 is SMNVEV (reference sequence). The V and J ends lost 4 bases and 3 bases respectively, with 4 bases between them. In DNA, the CDR3 is TGTGCCAGCAGTTCCTACAAAAACATTCAGTACTTC. Protein: CASSSYKNIQYF.

This chain uses TRBV4-2 with TRBJ2-1; D remains ambiguous. V shed 0 bases and J shed 10 bases, with 10 bases lying between them. The CDR3 length is 13 residues. The germline CDR1 and CDR2 sequences are LGHNA and YNFKEQ. The CDR3 DNA follows: TGTGCCAGCAGCCAAGAGTACCAGAGGGAGCAGTTCTTC. Encoded protein: CASSQEYQREQFF.

This clonotype was seen once. The genes are TRBV7-6 and TRBJ1-2; 7 bases match TRBD1. The CDR3 is 13 residues long. Germline CDR1 reads SGHVS; CDR2 reads FNYEAQ. Unmatched junction bases numbered 4, after V lost 5 bases and J lost 4 bases. CDR3 in DNA: TGTGCCAGCAGCCCAGGGGGGATCTATGGCTACACCTTC. Translation: CASSPGGIYGYTF.

Many counts were recorded for this clonotype. The chain combines TRBV20-1 with TRBJ1-2; TRBD1 is a possible D gene (5 bases). The ends were cut back, 3 bases at V and 4 bases at J, with 24 bases in the middle. The germline V gene has CDR1 DFQATT and CDR2 SNEGSKA (reference sequence). The CDR3 is 17 residues long. Here the CDR3 reads CSARQPGLRNWGYGYTF. In nucleotides, the CDR3 is TGCAGTGCTAGGCAACCGGGACTCCGAAATTGGGGCTATGGCTACACCTTC.

The gene calls are TRBV5-5 and TRBJ1-1; 10 nucleotides match TRBD1. From germline, CDR1 is SGHKS and CDR2 YYEKEE (reference sequence). The CDR3 consists of 16 residues. The V segment lost 2 bases and the J segment 3 bases; nucleotides outside the gene matches: 7. The CDR3 nucleotides read TGTGCCAGCAGCTTAGGGACAGGGGAAGGGTACACTGAAGCTTTCTTT. This encodes CASSLGTGEGYTEAFF. Filled out from reference TRBV5-5 and TRBJ1-1, the complete variable domain reads DAGVTQSPTHLIKTRGQQVTLRCSPISGHKSVSWYQQVLGQGPQFIFQYYEKEERGRGNFPDRFSARQFPNYSSELNVNALLLGDSALYLCASSLGTGEGYTEAFFGQGTRLTVV.

This clonotype was picked up a small number of times. The chain couples TRBV7-9 to TRBJ2-2, with D perhaps matching TRBD1 (5 bases). The CDR3 spans 14 residues. Trimming removed 1 base at V and 7 bases at J, with 10 bases between. Germline CDR1 and CDR2: SEHNR and FQNEAQ (reference sequence). The CDR3 DNA follows: TGTGCCAGCAGCTTAGTCCAGGGTGGCGGGGAGCTGTTTTTT. Its translation: CASSLVQGGGELFF.

This clonotype appeared a few times. The V gene is TRBV2, the J gene TRBJ1-5; 9 bases are a match to TRBD1. Germline-derived CDR1 and CDR2 are SNHLY and FYNNEI. The V gene end was trimmed by 8 bases and the J gene end by 4 bases; junction bases not matched to a gene: 6. The CDR3 spans 14 residues. The CDR3 DNA follows: TGTGCCAGCGGGGGACAGGGAGGTAATCAGCCCCAGCATTTT. Amino acids: CASGGQGGNQPQHF.

This rearrangement joins TRBV6-4 to TRBJ2-3, with 8 bases fitting TRBD2. The germline CDR1 and CDR2 sequences are MRHNA and SNTAGT. The length of the CDR3 is 15 residues. Germline trimming cut 2 bases from V and 0 bases from J; bases unmatched to any gene: 1. The CDR3 region is CASSDRGGSTDTQYF. The CDR3 DNA is TGTGCCAGCAGTGACCGGGGGGGGAGCACAGATACGCAGTATTTT.

In its sample, this clonotype was seen a few times. V gene TRBV24-1 combines with J gene TRBJ1-2, with 10 bases identical to TRBD1. The CDR3 spans 15 residues. CDR1 and CDR2 from the germline V gene are KGHDR and SFDVKD. Trimming removed 4 bases from V and 4 bases from J; junction bases left unmatched: 5. The CDR3 spells CATSDRDRGPYGYTF. For the CDR3, the DNA is TGTGCCACCAGTGACCGGGACAGGGGTCCCTATGGCTACACCTTC.

The chain couples TRBV27 to TRBJ2-3, with D tentatively TRBD2 (6 bases). In germline, CDR1 is MNHEY, CDR2 SMNVEV (reference sequence). This CDR3 is 15 amino acids long. Trimming removed 7 bases at V and 3 bases at J, with 17 bases between. CDR3: CASTQLGGMTDTQYF. DNA of the CDR3: TGTGCCAGCACTCAACTTGGAGGGATGACAGATACGCAGTATTTT.

This clonotype was counted between two and nine times. The rearrangement joins TRBV5-1 to TRBJ2-7, with D unresolved. V was shortened by 3 bases and J by 2 bases, with 15 bases between the two germline ends. The germline V gene has CDR1 SGHRS and CDR2 YFSETQ. The CDR3 runs 15 residues. CDR3 DNA sequence: TGCGCCAGCAGCTGGACGCCGGCGGCGACCTACGAGCAGTACTTC. Its protein product is CASSWTPAATYEQYF. Combining the CDR3 with reference TRBV5-1 and TRBJ2-7 gives the whole variable domain KAGVTQTPRYLIKTRGQQVTLSCSPISGHRSVSWYQQTPGQGLQFLFEYFSETQRNKGNFPGRFSGRQFSNSRSEMNVSTLELGDSALYLCASSWTPAATYEQYFGPGTRLTVT.

This clonotype was seen more than once but under ten times. This could be a read error, since a much larger clone is one nucleotide away. This chain joins TRBV7-9 and TRBJ2-1; D possibly corresponds to TRBD1 (6 bases). This CDR3 has 14 residues. Germline V gene sequence: CDR1 SEHNR, CDR2 FQNEAQ (reference sequence). DNA for the CDR3: TGTGCCGGAAGCAGGGGAGCTACCTACACTGAGCAGTTCTTC. This codes for CAGSRGATYTEQFF. The full variable domain, rest sourced from reference TRBV7-9 and TRBJ2-1, is DTGVSQNPRHKITKRGQNVTFRCDPISEHNRLYWYRQTLGQGPEFLTYFQNEAQLEKSRLLSDRFSAERPKGSFSTLEIQRTEQGDSAMYLCAGSRGATYTEQFFGPGTRLTVL.

This clonotype was recorded many times. J is TRBJ1-1 and V is TRBV27; D is unclear. CDR1 is MNHEY, CDR2 SMNVEV, per germline (reference sequence). Trimming took 6 bases from V and 1 from J, leaving 12 bases between them. The CDR3 loop spans 14 amino acids. The DNA of the CDR3 is TGTGCCAGCAGAAGGCTCGAGGGGAACACTGAAGCTTTCTTT. Protein sequence: CASRRLEGNTEAFF.

The V call is TRBV5-1, the J call TRBJ2-7, with D possibly TRBD1 on 5 matching bases. Per the germline V gene, CDR1 is SGHRS and CDR2 is YFSETQ. Trimming removed 7 bases at V and 0 bases at J, with 14 bases between. This CDR3 is built from 14 residues. The CDR3 DNA follows: TGCGCCAGCCCCGACAGACGTAGCTCCTACGAGCAGTACGTC. It is translated as CASPDRRSSYEQYV.